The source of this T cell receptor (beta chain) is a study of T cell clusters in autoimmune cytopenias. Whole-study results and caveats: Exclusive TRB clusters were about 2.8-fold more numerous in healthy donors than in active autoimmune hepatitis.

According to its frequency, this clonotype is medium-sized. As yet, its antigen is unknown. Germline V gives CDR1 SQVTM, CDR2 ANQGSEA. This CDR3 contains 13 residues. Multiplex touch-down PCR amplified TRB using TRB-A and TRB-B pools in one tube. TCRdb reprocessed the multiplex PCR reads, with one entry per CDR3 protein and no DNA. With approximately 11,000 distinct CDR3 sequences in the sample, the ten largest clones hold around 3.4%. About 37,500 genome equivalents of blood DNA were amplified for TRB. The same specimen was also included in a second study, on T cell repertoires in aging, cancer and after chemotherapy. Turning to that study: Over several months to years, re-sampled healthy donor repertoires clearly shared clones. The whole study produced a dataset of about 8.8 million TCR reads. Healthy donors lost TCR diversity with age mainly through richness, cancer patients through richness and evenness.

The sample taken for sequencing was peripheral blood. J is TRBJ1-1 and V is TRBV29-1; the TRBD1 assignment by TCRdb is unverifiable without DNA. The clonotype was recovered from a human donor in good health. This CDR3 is CSVTGNTNTEAFF.